This TCR beta chain was recorded in a study of blood T cell repertoires in COVID-19. Under the authors' procedure: Estimated nucleated cell counts came from reference gene primer amplification. TCRdb keeps only in-frame clones here, not all; method: immunoSEQ multiplex PCR. That table supplies the V and J calls and clone size; D and trimming were determined from the DNA. In the table there are about 73,000 clones, roughly 80% of which are singletons. Enrolled during active infection, Seattle patients were then followed longitudinally. There are 14 residues in the CDR3. V lost 5 bases and J lost 4; bases outside the gene matches: 7. Germline loops: CDR1 PRHDT, CDR2 FYEKMQ (reference sequence).

Material: peripheral blood. The sequence was collected from a man between 65 and 85 years old with COVID-19, enrolled during active disease. The gene calls are TRBV13 and TRBJ1-1, with 7 bases lining up with TRBD1. CDR3 nucleotides: TGTGCCAGCAGCCTGCGGCCAGGGGGCACTGAAGCTTTCTTT. Encoded protein: CASSLRPGGTEAFF.